This T cell receptor beta chain was captured in a study of blood T cell repertoires in COVID-19. As for the study in general: Acute-phase and convalescent COVID-19 samples originated in the United States, Italy and Spain. The cDNA or gDNA used as material had been derived from T cells, B-cell-depleted T cells, or PBMCs.

With 0 bases removed from V and 1 base from J, the gap between germline ends came to 11 bases. CDR1 is SGHRS, CDR2 YFSETQ, per germline. This CDR3 has 16 residues. In the original workflow: Amplification of reference gene primers was used by the study to estimate nucleated cell counts. Produced via immunoSEQ multiplex PCR; TCRdb's table is partial and in-frame only. D and trimming come from the DNA, and the V and J calls and clone size come from that table. The data hold roughly 40,000 clones, with roughly 88% observed a single time. The source material was peripheral blood. The V gene is TRBV5-1, the J gene TRBJ2-1; D is possibly TRBD1 (6 bases). This clonotype was obtained from a human donor in a cohort sampled during active COVID-19. This chain's CDR3 is CASSLAGTTSYNEQFF. The CDR3 DNA sequence: TGCGCCAGCAGCTTGGCGGGGACAACTTCCTACAATGAGCAGTTCTTC.